This T cell receptor beta chain was observed in a study of control samples from healthy donors and cancer patients. Clones were sequenced by immunoSEQ multiplex PCR, and TCRdb holds only the in-frame ones, with some missing. The sample has 90,000 to 150,000 clones; 91% are singletons. V was pared by 4 bases and J by 3 bases, with 17 bases between. The germline V gene has CDR1 MNHEY and CDR2 SMNVEV (reference sequence). This CDR3 contains 16 residues. The sequencing sample was made of blood. This receptor was obtained from a woman under 30 in good health. The V and J genes are TRBV27 and TRBJ2-3; a weak D match, TRBD2 (6 bases). The CDR3 DNA reads as TGTGCCAGCAGTTCCGGCTATGACCGGGGGACAGATACGCAGTATTTT. Translating gives CASSSGYDRGTDTQYF.